These T cell receptor beta chains were read from a single sample in a study of Ad26.COV2.S vaccination and SARS-CoV-2 variants. Using immunoSEQ multiplex PCR, the repertoire was profiled, and TCRdb retains in-frame clones only, with some absent. The table records roughly 680,000 clones, 89% of them present only once. The sample was peripheral blood, taken in a trial of Ad26.COV2.S vaccine versus placebo. The source is a person aged 18-60 years who received the Ad26.COV2.S COVID-19 vaccine or a placebo. The CDR3 runs from the conserved cysteine through the conserved F or W. The D gene is left open where the match is weak. Clone sizes are given selectively: once, few, many, or a class where the clone is expanded.

J gene: TRBJ1-5
D gene: TRBD1
V gene: TRBV3-1/TRBV3-2
clone size: NA
CDR3 protein: CASSPDRGYQPQHF
CDR3 DNA: TGTGCCAGCAGCCCTGACAGGGGCTATCAGCCCCAGCATTTT

J gene: TRBJ2-4
D gene: NA
V gene: TRBV5-4
clone size: NA
CDR3 protein: CASREGAKNIQYF
CDR3 DNA: TGTGCCAGCAGGGAGGGAGCCAAAAACATTCAGTACTTC

J gene: TRBJ1-3
D gene: NA
V gene: TRBV7-2
clone size: NA
CDR3 protein: CASSFDTTSGNTIYF
CDR3 DNA: TGTGCCAGCAGCTTTGACACGACCTCTGGAAACACCATATATTTT

J gene: TRBJ1-5
D gene: NA
V gene: TRBV19
clone size: few
CDR3 protein: CASSIEAGPNQPQHF
CDR3 DNA: TGTGCCAGTAGTATAGAGGCAGGGCCCAATCAGCCCCAGCATTTT

J gene: TRBJ1-4
D gene: TRBD1
V gene: TRBV5-1
clone size: NA
CDR3 protein: CASSLVGTGARKLFF
CDR3 DNA: TGCGCCAGCAGCTTGGTAGGGACAGGGGCTCGAAAACTGTTTTTT

J gene: TRBJ2-5
D gene: TRBD2
V gene: TRBV25-1
clone size: few
CDR3 protein: CASSGAWRGVGETQYF
CDR3 DNA: TGTGCCAGCAGTGGGGCCTGGCGGGGGGTGGGGGAGACCCAGTACTTC

J gene: TRBJ1-1
D gene: TRBD1
V gene: TRBV24-1
clone size: NA
CDR3 protein: CATSDIRDRIMNTEAFF
CDR3 DNA: TGTGCCACCAGTGATATCCGGGACAGGATTATGAACACTGAAGCTTTCTTT

J gene: TRBJ2-7
D gene: NA
V gene: TRBV3-1/TRBV3-2
clone size: NA
CDR3 protein: CASSQRGGYEQYF
CDR3 DNA: TGTGCCAGCAGCCAACGGGGCGGCTACGAGCAGTACTTC

J gene: TRBJ2-7
D gene: NA
V gene: TRBV6-5
clone size: NA
CDR3 protein: CASTSRGGEYF
CDR3 DNA: TGTGCCAGCACCTCTCGCGGAGGCGAGTACTTC

J gene: TRBJ2-7
D gene: NA
V gene: TRBV27
clone size: few
CDR3 protein: CASSLYRPKDGYEQYF
CDR3 DNA: TGTGCCAGCAGTTTATATCGGCCCAAAGACGGCTACGAGCAGTACTTC

J gene: TRBJ1-2
D gene: TRBD1
V gene: TRBV3-1/TRBV3-2
clone size: NA
CDR3 protein: CASSQSGTDGGYTF
CDR3 DNA: TGTGCCAGCAGCCAATCTGGGACAGATGGAGGCTACACCTTC

J gene: TRBJ2-7
D gene: TRBD2
V gene: TRBV10-3
clone size: NA
CDR3 protein: CAISESTGTSASYEQYF
CDR3 DNA: TGTGCCATCAGTGAGTCAACCGGGACTAGCGCATCCTACGAGCAGTACTTC

J gene: TRBJ2-6
D gene: NA
V gene: TRBV18
clone size: NA
CDR3 protein: CASSPLPEGANVLTF
CDR3 DNA: TGTGCCAGCTCACCTCTACCGGAAGGGGCCAACGTCCTGACTTTC

J gene: TRBJ2-3
D gene: NA
V gene: TRBV5-6
clone size: once
CDR3 protein: CASSLLIPADTDTQYF
CDR3 DNA: TGTGCCAGCAGCTTGTTAATCCCAGCTGACACAGATACGCAGTATTTT

J gene: TRBJ2-7
D gene: TRBD1
V gene: TRBV6-5
clone size: NA
CDR3 protein: CASSLRGTVYEQYF
CDR3 DNA: TGTGCCAGCAGTCTTAGGGGGACAGTTTACGAGCAGTACTTC

J gene: TRBJ2-1
D gene: TRBD2
V gene: TRBV7-2
clone size: NA
CDR3 protein: CASSLVSGEGPYNEQFF
CDR3 DNA: TGTGCCAGCAGCTTAGTTAGCGGGGAGGGACCCTACAATGAGCAGTTCTTC

J gene: TRBJ2-7
D gene: NA
V gene: TRBV10-3
clone size: NA
CDR3 protein: CAISVGMGQTYEQYF
CDR3 DNA: TGTGCCATCAGTGTTGGGATGGGGCAGACCTACGAGCAGTACTTC

J gene: TRBJ2-7
D gene: TRBD2
V gene: TRBV27
clone size: NA
CDR3 protein: CASSFALLGTSGRHYEQYF
CDR3 DNA: TGTGCCAGCAGTTTTGCACTACTTGGGACTAGCGGGAGACACTACGAGCAGTACTTC

J gene: TRBJ2-2
D gene: NA
V gene: TRBV7-9
clone size: NA
CDR3 protein: CASSPYRDSTGELFF
CDR3 DNA: TGTGCCAGCAGCCCATACCGGGATAGCACCGGGGAGCTGTTTTTT

J gene: TRBJ2-7
D gene: NA
V gene: TRBV11-2
clone size: NA
CDR3 protein: CASSHGDSYEQYF
CDR3 DNA: TGTGCCAGCAGCCACGGGGACTCCTACGAGCAGTACTTC

J gene: TRBJ2-5
D gene: TRBD2
V gene: TRBV5-1
clone size: NA
CDR3 protein: CASSPRAGGETQYF
CDR3 DNA: TGCGCCAGCAGCCCCCGGGCCGGGGGGGAGACCCAGTACTTC

J gene: TRBJ2-3
D gene: TRBD2
V gene: TRBV3-1/TRBV3-2
clone size: NA
CDR3 protein: CASTLAGGDTQYF
CDR3 DNA: TGTGCCAGCACCCTGGCGGGAGGAGATACGCAGTATTTT

J gene: TRBJ1-5
D gene: NA
V gene: TRBV29-1
clone size: NA
CDR3 protein: CSVALGYSNQPQHF
CDR3 DNA: TGCAGCGTTGCCCTCGGGTATAGCAATCAGCCCCAGCATTTT

J gene: TRBJ1-2
D gene: NA
V gene: TRBV6-5
clone size: NA
CDR3 protein: CASSQSRSQGYTF
CDR3 DNA: TGTGCCAGCAGTCAGAGCCGGTCCCAGGGCTACACCTTC

J gene: TRBJ1-4
D gene: NA
V gene: TRBV7-7
clone size: once
CDR3 protein: CASSSPGTDEKLFF
CDR3 DNA: TGTGCTAGCAGCTCTCCAGGGACGGATGAAAAACTGTTTTTT

J gene: TRBJ2-5
D gene: NA
V gene: TRBV19
clone size: once
CDR3 protein: CASSPLSQGGRETQYF
CDR3 DNA: TGTGCCAGTAGTCCCCTATCCCAGGGAGGAAGGGAGACCCAGTACTTC

J gene: TRBJ2-1
D gene: TRBD2
V gene: TRBV30
clone size: NA
CDR3 protein: CAWSRLGGREDEQFF
CDR3 DNA: TGTGCCTGGAGCCGACTCGGGGGGAGGGAGGATGAGCAGTTCTTC

J gene: TRBJ2-2
D gene: TRBD2
V gene: TRBV5-1
clone size: NA
CDR3 protein: CASSWDYPTGELFF
CDR3 DNA: TGCGCCAGCAGTTGGGACTACCCCACCGGGGAGCTGTTTTTT

J gene: TRBJ2-3
D gene: TRBD2
V gene: TRBV19
clone size: NA
CDR3 protein: CASSRILAGADTQYF
CDR3 DNA: TGTGCCAGTAGTAGGATACTAGCGGGGGCAGATACGCAGTATTTT

J gene: TRBJ1-1
D gene: NA
V gene: TRBV10-3
clone size: NA
CDR3 protein: CAIRKTELNTEAFF
CDR3 DNA: TGTGCCATCAGAAAGACGGAACTGAACACTGAAGCTTTCTTT